The rows below give T cell receptor beta chains drawn from one sample of a study of T cells in localized non-small cell lung cancer. Produced via immunoSEQ multiplex PCR; TCRdb's table is partial and in-frame only. The table lists 15,000 to 20,000 clones, roughly four fifths of them singletons, with less than 40% in the top ten. The sample was peripheral blood, taken before any cancer treatment. Receptor source: a male donor older than 55 with stage I lung adenocarcinoma. Both conserved end residues are part of each CDR3. Each record gives: D gene, J gene, clone size, V gene, CDR3 DNA, CDR3 protein. D genes are given only for firm matches. The listing skips clone size in some rows; elsewhere it reads once, few, many or a size class.

>TRBD1|TRBJ1-2|-|TRBV2
TGTGCCAGCAGTGAAGGGACAGGCTATGGCTACACCTTC
CASSEGTGYGYTF
>-|TRBJ1-1|-|TRBV30
TGTGCCTGGAGTGTACGTTTTTTAAACACTGAAGCTTTCTTT
CAWSVRFLNTEAFF
>TRBD2|TRBJ2-1|once|TRBV4-3
TGCGCCAGCAGCCATTTAGGAGGGACTAGCGGGAGCGATGAGCAGTTCTTC
CASSHLGGTSGSDEQFF
>-|TRBJ2-2|-|TRBV27
TGTGCCAGCACCCTACAAGCCTACGCCGCTGCCGGGGAGCTGTTTTTT
CASTLQAYAAAGELFF
>-|TRBJ2-2|-|TRBV29-1
TGCAGCGCGACTCGGGCGAACACCGGGGAGCTGTTTTTT
CSATRANTGELFF
>-|TRBJ2-7|-|TRBV18
TGTGCCAGCTCACCTAAAAACGAGCAGTACTTC
CASSPKNEQYF
>-|TRBJ1-3|few|TRBV19
TGTGCCAGTAGTATGGGTGCTAACTCTGGAAACACCATATATTTT
CASSMGANSGNTIYF
>-|TRBJ2-5|-|TRBV5-4
TGTGCCAGCAGCTTGGAGGCAGGTATTATTAAAGAGACCCAGTACTTC
CASSLEAGIIKETQYF
>TRBD1|TRBJ1-1|-|TRBV29-1
TGCAGCGTTGATAAAACAGGGGGCACTGAAGCTTTCTTT
CSVDKTGGTEAFF
>-|TRBJ1-2|-|TRBV5-4
TGTGCCAGCAGCACGAGCTCAGGGATTTCCTATGGCTACACCTTC
CASSTSSGISYGYTF
>TRBD1|TRBJ1-2|-|TRBV29-1
TGCAGCGTCGGGGGACAGTTAAACTTCTATGGCTACACCTTC
CSVGGQLNFYGYTF
>-|TRBJ1-6|-|TRBV27
TGTGCCAGCAGGACGGACGGACCAAATTCACCCCTCCACTTT
CASRTDGPNSPLHF
>-|TRBJ2-5|once|TRBV5-1
TGCGCCAGCAGCGCCGGGCACCAAGAGACCCAGTACTTC
CASSAGHQETQYF
>-|TRBJ2-1|-|TRBV9
TGTGCCAGCAGCCCCCCGAGCCTGGGATACAATGAGCAGTTCTTC
CASSPPSLGYNEQFF
>TRBD1|TRBJ1-5|once|TRBV19
TGTGCCAGTAGTGGTCCGGGACAGGGGGCAAATCAGCCCCAGCATTTT
CASSGPGQGANQPQHF
>TRBD2|TRBJ2-7|-|TRBV5-8
TGTGCCAGCAGCTCGCCGGGACGGGGGGTCAACGAGCAGTACTTC
CASSSPGRGVNEQYF
>-|TRBJ1-3|-|TRBV5-1
TGCGCCAGCAGCCGCGGGACTCCCGGGAGCTCTGGAAACACCATATATTTT
CASSRGTPGSSGNTIYF
>-|TRBJ2-5|-|TRBV5-4
TGTGCCAGCAGCCCCGGCTCCTTGGGGGAGACCCAGTACTTC
CASSPGSLGETQYF
>-|TRBJ2-7|once|TRBV7-6
TGTGCCAGCAGTATTGGGGGCGTAGGCGAGCAGTACTTC
CASSIGGVGEQYF
>TRBD1|TRBJ2-7|-|TRBV6-1
TGTGCCAGCCGGGACGGGACAGCTCGCTCCTACGAGCAGTACTTC
CASRDGTARSYEQYF
>TRBD1|TRBJ1-2|-|TRBV20-1
TGCAGTGCTAGGGGGGACAGGGTCACCTTC
CSARGDRVTF
>TRBD2|TRBJ2-3|-|TRBV11-3
TGTGCCAGCAGCTCGGGACTAACTAGCACAGATACGCAGTATTTT
CASSSGLTSTDTQYF
>-|TRBJ2-7|-|TRBV7-7
TGTGCTAGCAGCTTAGTGGCGGGACTGCCTACGCAGTACTTC
CASSLVAGLPTQYF
>-|TRBJ1-2|-|TRBV19
TGTGCCAGTATGGCAGGGCTTGGCTACACCTTC
CASMAGLGYTF
>TRBD2|TRBJ2-5|-|TRBV9
TGTGCCAGCAGCCCCCAGCTAGCGGAAGGGACCCAGTACTTC
CASSPQLAEGTQYF
>TRBD2|TRBJ2-1|once|TRBV9
TGTGCCAGCAGCGTAGATTTCGCTAGCGGGACTTACAATGAGCAGTTCTTC
CASSVDFASGTYNEQFF
>TRBD1|TRBJ2-7|-|TRBV2
TGTGCCAGGGGATCGGGACAGGGTACCCACGAGCAGTACTTC
CARGSGQGTHEQYF
>-|TRBJ2-2|-|TRBV19
TGTGCCAGCACCTTAGAGGGCACATGGACCGGGGAGCTGTTTTTT
CASTLEGTWTGELFF
>TRBD1|TRBJ2-2|-|TRBV7-3
TGTGCCAGCAGCTTACTGGGACAGGCGCCGGCCGGGGAGCTGTTTTTT
CASSLLGQAPAGELFF
>TRBD2|TRBJ2-5|-|TRBV19
TGTGCCAGTAGTGTTAGACTAGCGGGGGGTGGTGAGACCCAGTACTTC
CASSVRLAGGGETQYF
>TRBD2|TRBJ2-1|-|TRBV4-2
TGTGCCAGCAGCCAGGTAACTAGCGGAGCTTACAATGAGCAGTTCTTC
CASSQVTSGAYNEQFF
>TRBD1|TRBJ2-3|-|TRBV19
TGTGCCAGTAGTACCCAGACAGGGTCCGGCACAGATACGCAGTATTTT
CASSTQTGSGTDTQYF